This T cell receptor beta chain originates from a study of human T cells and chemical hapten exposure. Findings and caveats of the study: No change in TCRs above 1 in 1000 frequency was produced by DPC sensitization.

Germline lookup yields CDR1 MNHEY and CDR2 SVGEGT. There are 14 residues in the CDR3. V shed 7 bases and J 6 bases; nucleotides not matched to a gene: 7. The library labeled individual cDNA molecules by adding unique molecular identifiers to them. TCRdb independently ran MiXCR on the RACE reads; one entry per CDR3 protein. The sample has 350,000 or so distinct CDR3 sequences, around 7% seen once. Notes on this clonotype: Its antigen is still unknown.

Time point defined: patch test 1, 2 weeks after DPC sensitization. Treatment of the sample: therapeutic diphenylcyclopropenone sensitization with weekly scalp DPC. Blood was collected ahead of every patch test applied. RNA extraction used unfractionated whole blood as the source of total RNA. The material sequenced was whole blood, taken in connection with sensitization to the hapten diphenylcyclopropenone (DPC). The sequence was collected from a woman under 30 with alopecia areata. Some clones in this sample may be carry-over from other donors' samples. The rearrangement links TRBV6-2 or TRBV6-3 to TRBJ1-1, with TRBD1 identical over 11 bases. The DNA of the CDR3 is TGTGCCAGCACGAGGGCGGGACAGGGGGCTGAAGCTTTCTTT. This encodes CASTRAGQGAEAFF.